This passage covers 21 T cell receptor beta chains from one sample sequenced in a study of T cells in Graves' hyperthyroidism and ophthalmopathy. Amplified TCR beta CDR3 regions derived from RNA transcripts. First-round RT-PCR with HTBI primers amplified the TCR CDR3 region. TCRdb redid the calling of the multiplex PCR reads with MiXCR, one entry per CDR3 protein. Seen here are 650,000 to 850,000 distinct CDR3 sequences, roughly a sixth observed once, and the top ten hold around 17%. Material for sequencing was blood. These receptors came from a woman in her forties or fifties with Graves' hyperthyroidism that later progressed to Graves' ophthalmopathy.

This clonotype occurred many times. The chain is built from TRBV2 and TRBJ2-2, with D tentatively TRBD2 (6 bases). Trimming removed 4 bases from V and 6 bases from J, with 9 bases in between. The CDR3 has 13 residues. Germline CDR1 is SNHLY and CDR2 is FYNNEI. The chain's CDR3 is CASSVGTAGELFF. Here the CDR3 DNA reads TGTGCCAGCAGTGTGGGGACTGCCGGGGAGCTGTTTTTT.

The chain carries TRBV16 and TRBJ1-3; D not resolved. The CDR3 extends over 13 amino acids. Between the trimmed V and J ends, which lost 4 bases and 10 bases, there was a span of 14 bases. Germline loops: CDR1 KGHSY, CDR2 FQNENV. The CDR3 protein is CASSPGLEETIYF. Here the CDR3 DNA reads TGTGCCAGCAGCCCCGGCCTGGAGGAGACCATATATTTT. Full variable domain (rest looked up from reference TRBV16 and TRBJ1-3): GEEVAQTPKHLVRGEGQKAKLYCAPIKGHSYVFWYQQVLKNEFKFLISFQNENVFDETGMPKERFSAKCLPNSPCSLEIQATKLEDSAVYFCASSPGLEETIYFGEGSWLTVV.

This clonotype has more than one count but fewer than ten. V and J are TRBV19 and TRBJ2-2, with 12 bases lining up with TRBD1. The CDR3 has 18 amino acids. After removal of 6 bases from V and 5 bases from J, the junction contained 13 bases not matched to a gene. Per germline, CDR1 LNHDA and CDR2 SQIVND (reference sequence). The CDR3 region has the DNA TGTGCCAGTAGGACTCTGGCCGGGACAGGGGGCCGGACCGGGGAGCTGTTTTTT. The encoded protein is CASRTLAGTGGRTGELFF.

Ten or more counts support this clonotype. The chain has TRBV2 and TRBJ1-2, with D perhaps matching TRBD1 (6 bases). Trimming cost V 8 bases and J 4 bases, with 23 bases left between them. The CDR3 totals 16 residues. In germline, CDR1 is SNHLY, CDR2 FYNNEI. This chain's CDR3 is CASYLRGQKGGYGYTF. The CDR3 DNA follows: TGTGCCAGCTACTTGCGGGGGCAAAAGGGAGGCTATGGCTACACCTTC.

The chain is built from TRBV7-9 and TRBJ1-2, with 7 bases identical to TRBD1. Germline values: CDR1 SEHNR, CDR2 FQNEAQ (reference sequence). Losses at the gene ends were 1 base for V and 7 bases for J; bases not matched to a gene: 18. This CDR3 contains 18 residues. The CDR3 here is CASSLGGQETAEIIGYTF. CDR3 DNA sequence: TGTGCCAGCAGCTTAGGAGGACAGGAAACCGCGGAAATCATTGGCTACACCTTC.

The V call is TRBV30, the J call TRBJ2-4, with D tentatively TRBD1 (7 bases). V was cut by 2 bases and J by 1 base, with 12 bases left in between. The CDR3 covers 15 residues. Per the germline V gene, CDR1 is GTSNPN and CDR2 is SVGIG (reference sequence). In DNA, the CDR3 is TGTGCCTGGAGTAGCGCAGGGGGGGCCAAAAACATTCAGTACTTC. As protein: CAWSSAGGAKNIQYF.

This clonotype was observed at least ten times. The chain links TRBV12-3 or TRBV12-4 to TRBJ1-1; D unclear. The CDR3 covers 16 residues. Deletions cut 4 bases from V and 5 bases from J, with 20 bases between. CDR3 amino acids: CASSSDGGPGTTEAFF. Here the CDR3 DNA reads TGTGCCAGCAGTTCCGACGGAGGCCCCGGAACGACTGAAGCTTTCTTT.

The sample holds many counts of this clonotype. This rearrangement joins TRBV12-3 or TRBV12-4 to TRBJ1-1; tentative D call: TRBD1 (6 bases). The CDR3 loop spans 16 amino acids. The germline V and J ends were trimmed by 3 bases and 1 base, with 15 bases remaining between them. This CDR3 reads CASSFETGAENTEAFF. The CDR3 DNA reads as TGTGCCAGCAGTTTTGAAACGGGGGCTGAGAACACTGAAGCTTTCTTT.

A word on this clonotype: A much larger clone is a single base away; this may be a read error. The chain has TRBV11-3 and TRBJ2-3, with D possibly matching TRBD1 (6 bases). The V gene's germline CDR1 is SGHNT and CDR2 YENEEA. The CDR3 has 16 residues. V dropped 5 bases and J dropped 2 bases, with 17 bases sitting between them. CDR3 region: CASSPLPGQPTDTQYF. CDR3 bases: TGTGCCAGCAGCCCCCTGCCCGGACAGCCCACAGATACGCAGTATTTT. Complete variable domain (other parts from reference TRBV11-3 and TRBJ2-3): EAGVVQSPRYKIIEKKQPVAFWCNPISGHNTLYWYLQNLGQGPELLIRYENEEAVDDSQLPKDRFSAERLKGVDSTLKIQPAELGDSAVYLCASSPLPGQPTDTQYFGPGTRLTVL.

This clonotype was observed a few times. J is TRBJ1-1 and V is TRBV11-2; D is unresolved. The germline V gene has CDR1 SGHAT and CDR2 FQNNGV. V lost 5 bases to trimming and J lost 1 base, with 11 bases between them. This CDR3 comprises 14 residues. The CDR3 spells CASSQVFPNTEAFF. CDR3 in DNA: TGTGCCAGCAGCCAAGTTTTCCCGAACACTGAAGCTTTCTTT.

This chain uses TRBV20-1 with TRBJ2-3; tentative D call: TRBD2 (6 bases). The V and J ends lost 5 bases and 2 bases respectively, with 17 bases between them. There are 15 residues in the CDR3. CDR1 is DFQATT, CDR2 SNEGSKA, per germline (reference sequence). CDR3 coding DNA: TGCAGTGCTTCTAGCGCTAACCCCTACACAGATACGCAGTATTTT. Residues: CSASSANPYTDTQYF.

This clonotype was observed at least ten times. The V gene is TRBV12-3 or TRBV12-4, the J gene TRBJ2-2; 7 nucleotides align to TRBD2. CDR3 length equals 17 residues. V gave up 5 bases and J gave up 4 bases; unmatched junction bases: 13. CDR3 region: CASSPGGLVRGTGELFF. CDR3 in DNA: TGTGCCAGCAGTCCCGGGGGGTTGGTGAGGGGCACCGGGGAGCTGTTTTTT.

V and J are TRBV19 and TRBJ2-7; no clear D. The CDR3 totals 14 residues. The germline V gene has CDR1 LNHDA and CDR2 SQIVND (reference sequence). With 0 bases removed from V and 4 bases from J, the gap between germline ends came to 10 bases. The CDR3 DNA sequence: TGTGCCAGTAGTATAGATCTTCGAAGATACGAGCAGTACTTC. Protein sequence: CASSIDLRRYEQYF.

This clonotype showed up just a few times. The CDR3, as DNA: TGTGCCAGCAGTTACTTGCTTAGCGGGGCGAGGGACATTCAGTACTTC. Translating it yields CASSYLLSGARDIQYF. J is TRBJ2-4 and V is TRBV6-2 or TRBV6-3, with 8 nucleotides matching TRBD2. V lost 1 base and J lost 8; bases outside the gene matches: 10. The CDR3 runs 16 residues. From germline, CDR1 is MNHEY and CDR2 SVGEGT.

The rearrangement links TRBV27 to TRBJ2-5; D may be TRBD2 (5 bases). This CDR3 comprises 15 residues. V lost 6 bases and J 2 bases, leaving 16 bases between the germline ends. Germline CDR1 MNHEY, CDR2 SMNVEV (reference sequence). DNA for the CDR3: TGTGCCAGCAGCCCCGGAGTAGCGCAACAAGAGACCCAGTACTTC. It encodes CASSPGVAQQETQYF.

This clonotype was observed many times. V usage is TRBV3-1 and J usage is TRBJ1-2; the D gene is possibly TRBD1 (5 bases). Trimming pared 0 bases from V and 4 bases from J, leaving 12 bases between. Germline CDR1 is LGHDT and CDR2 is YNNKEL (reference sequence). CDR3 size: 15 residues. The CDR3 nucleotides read TGTGCCAGCAGCCAAGATTTACAGGTCGGCTATGGCTACACCTTC. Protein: CASSQDLQVGYGYTF.

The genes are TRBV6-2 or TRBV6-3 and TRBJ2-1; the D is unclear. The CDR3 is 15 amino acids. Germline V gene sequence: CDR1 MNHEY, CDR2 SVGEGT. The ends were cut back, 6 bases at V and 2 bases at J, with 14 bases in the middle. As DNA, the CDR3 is TGTGCCAGCAGATCACGAATGGAGACCTACAATGAGCAGTTCTTC. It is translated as CASRSRMETYNEQFF.

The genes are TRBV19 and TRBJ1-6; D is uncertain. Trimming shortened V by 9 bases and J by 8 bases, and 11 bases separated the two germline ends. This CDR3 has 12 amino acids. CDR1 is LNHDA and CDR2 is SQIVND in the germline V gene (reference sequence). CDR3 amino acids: CASTSGHSPLHF. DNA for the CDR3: TGTGCCAGCACTAGCGGGCATTCACCCCTCCACTTT.

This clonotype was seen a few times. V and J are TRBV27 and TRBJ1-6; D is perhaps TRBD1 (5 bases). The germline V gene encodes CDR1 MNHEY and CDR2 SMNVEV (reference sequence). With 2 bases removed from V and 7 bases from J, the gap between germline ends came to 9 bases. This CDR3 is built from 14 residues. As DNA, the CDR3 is TGTGCCAGCAGTTTACAAGGGGCCAATTCACCCCTCCACTTT. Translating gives CASSLQGANSPLHF.

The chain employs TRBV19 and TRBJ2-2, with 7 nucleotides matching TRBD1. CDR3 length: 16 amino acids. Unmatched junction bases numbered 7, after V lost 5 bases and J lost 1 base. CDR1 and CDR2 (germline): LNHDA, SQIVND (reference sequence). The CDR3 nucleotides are TGTGCCAGTAGTCCTCGACAGGGCCTGAACACCGGGGAGCTGTTTTTT. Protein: CASSPRQGLNTGELFF.

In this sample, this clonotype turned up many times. CDR3 nucleotide sequence: TGCAGTGCTAGCGACGGAACTAACTATGGCTACACCTTC. Protein product: CSASDGTNYGYTF. The chain uses TRBV20-1 and TRBJ1-2; D remains ambiguous. Germline V CDR1 and CDR2: DFQATT, SNEGSKA (reference sequence). Deletions cut 3 bases from V and 0 bases from J, with 8 bases between. The CDR3 is made up of 13 amino acids.